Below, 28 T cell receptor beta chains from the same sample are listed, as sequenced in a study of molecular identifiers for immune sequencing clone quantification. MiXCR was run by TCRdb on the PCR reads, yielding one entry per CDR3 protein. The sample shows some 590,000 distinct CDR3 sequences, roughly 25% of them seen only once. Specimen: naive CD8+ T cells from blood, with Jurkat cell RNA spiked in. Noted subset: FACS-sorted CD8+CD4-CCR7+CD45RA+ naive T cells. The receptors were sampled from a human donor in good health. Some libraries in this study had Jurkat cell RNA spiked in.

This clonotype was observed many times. The CDR3, as DNA: TGTGCCAGCAGCTCCCCCGACAGGGGCTCTGGGGCCAACGTCCTGACTTTC. Translating it yields CASSSPDRGSGANVLTF. The V gene is TRBV7-9, the J gene TRBJ2-6, with 8 bases fitting TRBD1. The V segment lost 4 bases and the J segment 0 bases; nucleotides outside the gene matches: 5. CDR1 and CDR2 (germline): SEHNR, FQNEAQ (reference sequence). The CDR3 totals 17 residues.

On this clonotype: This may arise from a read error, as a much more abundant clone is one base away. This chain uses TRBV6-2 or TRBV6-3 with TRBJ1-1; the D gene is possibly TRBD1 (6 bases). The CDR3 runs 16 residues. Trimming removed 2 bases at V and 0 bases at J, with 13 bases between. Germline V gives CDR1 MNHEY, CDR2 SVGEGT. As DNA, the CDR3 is TGTGCCAGCAGTTACGACAGGATGGCCATGAACACTGAAGCTTTCTTT. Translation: CASSYDRMAMNTEAFF.

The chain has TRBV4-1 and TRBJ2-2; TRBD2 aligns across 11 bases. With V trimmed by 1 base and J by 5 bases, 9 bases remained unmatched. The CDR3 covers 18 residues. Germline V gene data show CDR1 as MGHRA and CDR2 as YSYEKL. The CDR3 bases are TGCGCCAGCAGCCAAGCAACTAGCGGGAGCGGTTGGACCGGGGAGCTGTTTTTT. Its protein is CASSQATSGSGWTGELFF.

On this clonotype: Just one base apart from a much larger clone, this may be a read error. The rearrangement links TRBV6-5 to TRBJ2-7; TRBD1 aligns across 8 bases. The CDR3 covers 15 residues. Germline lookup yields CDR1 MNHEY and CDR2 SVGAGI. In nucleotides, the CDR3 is TGTGCCAGCTGTTACCCCGGACAGGGTACCTACGAGCAGTACTTC. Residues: CASCYPGQGTYEQYF.

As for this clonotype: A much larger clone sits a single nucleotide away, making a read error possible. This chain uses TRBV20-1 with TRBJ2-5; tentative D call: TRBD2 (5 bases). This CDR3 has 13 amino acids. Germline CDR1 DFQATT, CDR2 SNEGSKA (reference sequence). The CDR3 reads CSATGLYQETQCF. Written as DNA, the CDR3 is TGCAGTGCTACAGGACTGTACCAAGAGACCCAGTGCTTC.

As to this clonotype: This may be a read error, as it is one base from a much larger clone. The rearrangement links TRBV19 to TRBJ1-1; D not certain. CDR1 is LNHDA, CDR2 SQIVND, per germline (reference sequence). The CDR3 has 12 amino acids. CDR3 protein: CGSHHLNTEAFF. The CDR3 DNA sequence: TGTGGCAGCCACCACTTGAACACTGAAGCTTTCTTT.

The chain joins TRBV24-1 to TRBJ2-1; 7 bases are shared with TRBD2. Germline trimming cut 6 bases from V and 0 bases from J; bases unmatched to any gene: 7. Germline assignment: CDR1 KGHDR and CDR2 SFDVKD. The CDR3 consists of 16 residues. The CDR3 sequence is CATSTTSYDSYNEQFF. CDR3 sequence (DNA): TGTGCCACCAGTACGACTAGCTACGACTCCTACAATGAGCAGTTCTTC.

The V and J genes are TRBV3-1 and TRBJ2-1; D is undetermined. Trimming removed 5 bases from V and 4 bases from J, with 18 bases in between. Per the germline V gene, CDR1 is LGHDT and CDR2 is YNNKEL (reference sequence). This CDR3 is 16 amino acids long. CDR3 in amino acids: CASSYKSGFIYNEQFF. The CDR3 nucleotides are TGTGCCAGCAGCTATAAAAGTGGATTCATTTACAATGAGCAGTTCTTC.

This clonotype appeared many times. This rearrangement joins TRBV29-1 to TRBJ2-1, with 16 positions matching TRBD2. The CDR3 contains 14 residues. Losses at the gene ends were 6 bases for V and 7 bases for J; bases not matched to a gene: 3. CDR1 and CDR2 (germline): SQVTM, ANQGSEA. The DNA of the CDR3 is TGCAGCGTCGGGACTAGCGGGAGGGCAAATGAGCAGTTCTTC. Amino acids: CSVGTSGRANEQFF.

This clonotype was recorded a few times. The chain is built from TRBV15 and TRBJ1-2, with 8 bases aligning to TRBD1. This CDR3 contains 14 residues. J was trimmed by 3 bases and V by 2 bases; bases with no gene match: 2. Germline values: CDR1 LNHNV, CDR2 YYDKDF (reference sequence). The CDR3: CATSRSGQDYGYTF. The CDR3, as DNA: TGTGCCACCAGCAGATCGGGACAGGACTATGGCTACACCTTC.

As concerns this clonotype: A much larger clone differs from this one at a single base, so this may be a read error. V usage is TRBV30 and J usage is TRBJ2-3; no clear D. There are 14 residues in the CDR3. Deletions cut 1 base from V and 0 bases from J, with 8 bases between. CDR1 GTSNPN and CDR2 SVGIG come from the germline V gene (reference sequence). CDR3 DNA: TGTGCCTGGAGTGATTCGCGTAGCACAGATACGCAGTATTTT. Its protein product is CAWSDSRSTDTQYF.

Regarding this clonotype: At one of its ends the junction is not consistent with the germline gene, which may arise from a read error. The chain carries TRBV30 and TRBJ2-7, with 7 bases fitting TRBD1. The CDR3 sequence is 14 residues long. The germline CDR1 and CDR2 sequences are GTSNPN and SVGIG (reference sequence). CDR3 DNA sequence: TGTGTCTGGAGTATGGACAGGAGACCCTACGAGCAGTACTTC. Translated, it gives CVWSMDRRPYEQYF.

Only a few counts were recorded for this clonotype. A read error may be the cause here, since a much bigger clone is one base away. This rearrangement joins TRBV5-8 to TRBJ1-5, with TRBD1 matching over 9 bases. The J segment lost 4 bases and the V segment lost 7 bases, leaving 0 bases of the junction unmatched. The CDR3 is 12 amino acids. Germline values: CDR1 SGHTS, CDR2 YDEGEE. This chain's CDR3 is CASGTGNQPQHF. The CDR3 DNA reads TGTGCCAGCGGGACAGGGAATCAGCCCCAGCATTTT.

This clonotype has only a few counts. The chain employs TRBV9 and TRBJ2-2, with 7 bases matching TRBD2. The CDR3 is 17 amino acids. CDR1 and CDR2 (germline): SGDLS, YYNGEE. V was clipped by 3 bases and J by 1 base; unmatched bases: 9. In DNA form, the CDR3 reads TGTGCCAGCAGCGCCAGAACCGGGACTAAGAACACCGGGGAGCTGTTTTTT. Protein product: CASSARTGTKNTGELFF.

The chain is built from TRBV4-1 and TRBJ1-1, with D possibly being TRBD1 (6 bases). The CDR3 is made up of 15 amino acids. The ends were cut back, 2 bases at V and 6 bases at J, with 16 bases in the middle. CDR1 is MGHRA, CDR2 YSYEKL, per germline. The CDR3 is CASSQIVGGRSEAFF. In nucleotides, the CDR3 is TGCGCCAGCAGCCAAATCGTAGGGGGTAGGTCTGAAGCTTTCTTT.

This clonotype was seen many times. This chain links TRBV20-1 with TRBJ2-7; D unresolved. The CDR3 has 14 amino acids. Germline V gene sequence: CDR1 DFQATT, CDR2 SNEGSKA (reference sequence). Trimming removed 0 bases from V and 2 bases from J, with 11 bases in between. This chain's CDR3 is CSARDRAEAYEQYF. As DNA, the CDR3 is TGCAGTGCTAGAGATAGGGCAGAAGCCTACGAGCAGTACTTC.

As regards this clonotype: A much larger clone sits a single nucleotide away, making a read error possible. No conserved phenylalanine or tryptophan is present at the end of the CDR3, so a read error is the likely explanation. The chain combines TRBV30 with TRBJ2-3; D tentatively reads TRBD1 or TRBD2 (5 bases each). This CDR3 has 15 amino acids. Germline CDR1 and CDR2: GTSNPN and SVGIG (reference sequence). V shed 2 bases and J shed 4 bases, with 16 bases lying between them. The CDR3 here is CAWSPPGRAADTQYS. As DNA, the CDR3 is TGTGCCTGGAGTCCACCGGGACGGGCTGCAGATACGCAGTATTCT.

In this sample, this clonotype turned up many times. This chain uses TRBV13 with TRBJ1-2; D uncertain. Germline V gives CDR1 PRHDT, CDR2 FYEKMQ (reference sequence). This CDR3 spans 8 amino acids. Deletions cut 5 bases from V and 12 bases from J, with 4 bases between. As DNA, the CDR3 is TGTGCCAGCAGCCCCCACACCTTC. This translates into CASSPHTF.

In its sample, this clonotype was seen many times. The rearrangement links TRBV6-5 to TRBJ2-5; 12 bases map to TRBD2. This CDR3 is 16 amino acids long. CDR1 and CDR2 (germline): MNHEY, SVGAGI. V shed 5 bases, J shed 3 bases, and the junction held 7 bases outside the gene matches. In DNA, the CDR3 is TGTGCCAGCAGTCCTGACGGACTAGCGGGGAAAGAGACCCAGTACTTC. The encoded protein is CASSPDGLAGKETQYF.

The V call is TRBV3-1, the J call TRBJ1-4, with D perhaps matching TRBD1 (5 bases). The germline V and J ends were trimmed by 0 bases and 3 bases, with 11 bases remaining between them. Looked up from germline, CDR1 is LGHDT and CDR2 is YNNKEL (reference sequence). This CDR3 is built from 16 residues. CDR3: CASSQDMGRSNEKLFF. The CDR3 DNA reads TGTGCCAGCAGCCAAGATATGGGGCGGTCTAATGAAAAACTGTTTTTT.

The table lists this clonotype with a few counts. This chain's CDR3 is CASSEGRLRHEQYF. CDR3 sequence (DNA): TGTGCCAGCAGTGAAGGTCGACTACGACACGAGCAGTACTTC. V and J are TRBV2 and TRBJ2-7; the D gene is possibly TRBD2 (5 bases). The CDR3 has 14 residues. The V end was cut by 1 base, the J end by 5 bases, with 12 bases between. CDR1 is SNHLY, CDR2 FYNNEI, per germline.

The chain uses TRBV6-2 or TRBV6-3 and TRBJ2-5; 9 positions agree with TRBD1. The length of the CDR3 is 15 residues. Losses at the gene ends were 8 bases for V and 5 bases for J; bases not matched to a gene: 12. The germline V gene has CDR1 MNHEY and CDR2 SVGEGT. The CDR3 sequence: CASLPRTGVMETQYF. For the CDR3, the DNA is TGTGCCAGCCTTCCGCGGACAGGGGTGATGGAGACCCAGTACTTC.

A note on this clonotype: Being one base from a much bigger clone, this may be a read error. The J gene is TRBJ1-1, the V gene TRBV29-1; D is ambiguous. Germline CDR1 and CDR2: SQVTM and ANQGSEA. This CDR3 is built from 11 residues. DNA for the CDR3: TGCAGCGTTGCTGTTTGGCCTGAAGCTCTCTTT. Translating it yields CSVAVWPEALF.

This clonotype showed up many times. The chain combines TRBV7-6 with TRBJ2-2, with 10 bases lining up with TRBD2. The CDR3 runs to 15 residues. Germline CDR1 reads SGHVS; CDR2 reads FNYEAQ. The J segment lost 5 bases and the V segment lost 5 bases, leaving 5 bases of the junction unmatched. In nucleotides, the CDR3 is TGTGCCAGCAGCGAAGGACTAGCGGCTACCGGGGAGCTGTTTTTT. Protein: CASSEGLAATGELFF.

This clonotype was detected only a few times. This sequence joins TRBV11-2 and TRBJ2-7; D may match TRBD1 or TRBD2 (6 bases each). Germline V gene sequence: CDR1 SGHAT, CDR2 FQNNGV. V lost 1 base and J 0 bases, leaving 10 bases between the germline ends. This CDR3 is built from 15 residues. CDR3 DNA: TGTGCCAGCAGCTTAGGGGGGGCCCTCTCCTACGAGCAGTACTTC. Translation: CASSLGGALSYEQYF.

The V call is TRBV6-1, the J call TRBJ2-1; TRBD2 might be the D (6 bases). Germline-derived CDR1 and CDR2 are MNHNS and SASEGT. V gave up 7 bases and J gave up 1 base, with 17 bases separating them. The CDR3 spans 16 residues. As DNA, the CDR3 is TGTGCCAGCACCTCAACGCCCGGGGGTTCCTACAATGAGCAGTTCTTC. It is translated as CASTSTPGGSYNEQFF.

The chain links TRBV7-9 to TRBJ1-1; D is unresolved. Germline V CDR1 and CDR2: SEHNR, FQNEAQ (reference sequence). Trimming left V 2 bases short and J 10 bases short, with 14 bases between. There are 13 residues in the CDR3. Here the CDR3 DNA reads TGTGCCAGCAGCTTATCATATGTGCTTGTAGCTTTCTTT. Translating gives CASSLSYVLVAFF. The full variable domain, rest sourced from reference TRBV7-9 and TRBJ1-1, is DTGVSQNPRHKITKRGQNVTFRCDPISEHNRLYWYRQTLGQGPEFLTYFQNEAQLEKSRLLSDRFSAERPKGSFSTLEIQRTEQGDSAMYLCASSLSYVLVAFFGQGTRLTVV.

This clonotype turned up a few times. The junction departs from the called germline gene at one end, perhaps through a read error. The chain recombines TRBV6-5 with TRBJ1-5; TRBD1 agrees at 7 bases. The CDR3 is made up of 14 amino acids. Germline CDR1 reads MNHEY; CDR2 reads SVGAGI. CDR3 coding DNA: TGTACCAGCAGTCTCGAGGGGGCGCATCAGCCCCAGCATTTT. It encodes CTSSLEGAHQPQHF.